The following is a T cell receptor beta chain sequence with its context. With 5 bases removed from V and 5 bases from J, the gap between germline ends came to 15 bases. The CDR3 has 14 residues. Germline V gives CDR1 MDHEN, CDR2 SYDVKM. These data come from a study of blood T cells in healthy people across ages. Combining a sample-barcoded 5' primer with a J-beta primer mix, a second PCR ran for roughly 7 to 11 cycles. TCRdb itself ran the 5' RACE reads through MiXCR, one entry per CDR3 protein. The sample lists roughly 800,000 distinct CDR3 sequences; roughly 64% were seen once. This TCR was sampled from a man younger than 45 in good health. The rearrangement links TRBV28 to TRBJ2-5; the D gene is possibly TRBD2 (6 bases). Specimen: blood. CDR3 loop: CASSRLAGWETQYF. CDR3 DNA sequence: TGTGCCAGCAGTCGATTGGCGGGGTGGGAGACCCAGTACTTC.